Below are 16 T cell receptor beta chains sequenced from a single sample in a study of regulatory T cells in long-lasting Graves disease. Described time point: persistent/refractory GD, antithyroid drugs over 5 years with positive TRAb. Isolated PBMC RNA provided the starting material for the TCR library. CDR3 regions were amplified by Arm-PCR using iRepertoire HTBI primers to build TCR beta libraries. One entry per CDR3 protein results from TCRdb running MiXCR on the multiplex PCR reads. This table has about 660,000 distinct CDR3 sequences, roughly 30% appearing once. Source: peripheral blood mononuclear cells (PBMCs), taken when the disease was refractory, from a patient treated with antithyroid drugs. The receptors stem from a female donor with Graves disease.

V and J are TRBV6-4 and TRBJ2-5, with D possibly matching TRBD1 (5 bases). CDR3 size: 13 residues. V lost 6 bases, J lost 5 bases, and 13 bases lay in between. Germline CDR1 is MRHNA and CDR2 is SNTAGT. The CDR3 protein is CASRTVAVETQYF. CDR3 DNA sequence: TGTGCCAGCAGGACAGTGGCGGTGGAGACCCAGTACTTC.

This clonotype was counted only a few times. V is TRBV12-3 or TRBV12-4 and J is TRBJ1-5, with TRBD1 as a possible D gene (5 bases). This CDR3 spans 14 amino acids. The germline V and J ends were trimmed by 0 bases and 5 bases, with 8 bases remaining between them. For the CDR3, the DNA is TGTGCCAGCAGTTTAGCCCTGACAGATCAGCCCCAGCATTTT. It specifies CASSLALTDQPQHF.

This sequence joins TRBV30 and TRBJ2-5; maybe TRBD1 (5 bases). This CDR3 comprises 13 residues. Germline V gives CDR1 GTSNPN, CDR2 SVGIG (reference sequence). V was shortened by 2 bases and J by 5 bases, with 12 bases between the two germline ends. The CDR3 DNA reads TGTGCCTGGAGTCTAGGGGCTGAGGAGACCCAGTACTTC. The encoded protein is CAWSLGAEETQYF.

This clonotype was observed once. CDR3 sequence: CASSQVGTLRNTEAFF. CDR3 in DNA: TGTGCCAGCAGCCAAGTCGGGACACTGAGAAACACTGAAGCTTTCTTT. The chain links TRBV3-1 to TRBJ1-1, with TRBD1 as a possible D gene (6 bases). Germline CDR1 is LGHDT and CDR2 is YNNKEL (reference sequence). The length of the CDR3 is 16 residues. V shed 1 base and J shed 2 bases, with 14 bases lying between them.

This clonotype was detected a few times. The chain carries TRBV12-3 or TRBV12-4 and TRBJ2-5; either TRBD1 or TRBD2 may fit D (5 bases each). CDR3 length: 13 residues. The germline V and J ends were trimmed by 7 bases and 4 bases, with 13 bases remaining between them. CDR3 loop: CASTRGVLETQYF. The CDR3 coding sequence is TGTGCCAGCACCCGAGGGGTTTTAGAGACCCAGTACTTC.

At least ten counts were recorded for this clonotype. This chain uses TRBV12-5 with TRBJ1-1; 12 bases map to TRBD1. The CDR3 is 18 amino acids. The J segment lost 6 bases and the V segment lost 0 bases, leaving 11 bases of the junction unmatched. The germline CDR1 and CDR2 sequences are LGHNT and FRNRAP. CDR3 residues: CASGLVLGQGARQSEAFF. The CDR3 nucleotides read TGTGCTAGTGGTTTGGTATTGGGACAGGGGGCGCGACAATCTGAAGCTTTCTTT. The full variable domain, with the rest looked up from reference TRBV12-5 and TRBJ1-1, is DARVTQTPRHKVTEMGQEVTMRCQPILGHNTVFWYRQTMMQGLELLAYFRNRAPLDDSGMPKDRFSAEMPDATLATLKIQPSEPRDSAVYFCASGLVLGQGARQSEAFFGQGTRLTVV.

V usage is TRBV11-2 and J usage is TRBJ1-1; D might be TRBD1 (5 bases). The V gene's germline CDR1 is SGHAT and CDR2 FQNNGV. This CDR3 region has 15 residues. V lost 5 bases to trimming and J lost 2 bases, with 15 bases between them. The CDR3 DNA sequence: TGTGCCAGCAGCGGACTCCAGGGCAGTAACACTGAAGCTTTCTTT. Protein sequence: CASSGLQGSNTEAFF. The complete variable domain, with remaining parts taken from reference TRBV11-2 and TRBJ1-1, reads EAGVAQSPRYKIIEKRQSVAFWCNPISGHATLYWYQQILGQGPKLLIQFQNNGVVDDSQLPKDRFSAERLKGVDSTLKIQPAKLEDSAVYLCASSGLQGSNTEAFFGQGTRLTVV.

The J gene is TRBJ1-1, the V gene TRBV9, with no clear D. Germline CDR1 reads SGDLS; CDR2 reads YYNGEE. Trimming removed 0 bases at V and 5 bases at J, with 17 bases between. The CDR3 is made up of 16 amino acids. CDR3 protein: CASSVGVKQVETEAFF. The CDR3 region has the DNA TGTGCCAGCAGCGTAGGAGTCAAGCAGGTGGAAACTGAAGCTTTCTTT.

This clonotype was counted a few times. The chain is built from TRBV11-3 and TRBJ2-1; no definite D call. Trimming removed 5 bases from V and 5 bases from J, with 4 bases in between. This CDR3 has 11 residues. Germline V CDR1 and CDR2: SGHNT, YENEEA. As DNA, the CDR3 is TGTGCCAGCAGCAAGAACAATGAGCAGTTCTTC. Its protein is CASSKNNEQFF.

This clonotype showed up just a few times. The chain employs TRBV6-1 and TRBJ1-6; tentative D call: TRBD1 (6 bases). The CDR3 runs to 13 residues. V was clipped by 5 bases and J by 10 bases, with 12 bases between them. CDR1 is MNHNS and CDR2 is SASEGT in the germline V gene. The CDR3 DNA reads TGTGCCAGCAGTCGCGGGAGGGGGTCACCCCTCCACTTT. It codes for CASSRGRGSPLHF.

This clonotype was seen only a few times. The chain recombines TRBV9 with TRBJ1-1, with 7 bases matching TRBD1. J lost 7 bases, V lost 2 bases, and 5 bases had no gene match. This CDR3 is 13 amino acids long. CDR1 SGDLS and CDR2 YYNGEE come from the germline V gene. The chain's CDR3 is CASSVVQGFEAFF. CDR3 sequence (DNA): TGTGCCAGCAGCGTGGTACAGGGGTTTGAAGCTTTCTTT.

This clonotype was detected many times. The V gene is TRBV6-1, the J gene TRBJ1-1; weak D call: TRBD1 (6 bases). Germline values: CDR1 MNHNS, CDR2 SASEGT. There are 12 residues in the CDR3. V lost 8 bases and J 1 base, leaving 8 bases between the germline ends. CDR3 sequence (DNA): TGTGCCAGCTACAGGGCGAACACTGAAGCTTTCTTT. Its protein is CASYRANTEAFF.

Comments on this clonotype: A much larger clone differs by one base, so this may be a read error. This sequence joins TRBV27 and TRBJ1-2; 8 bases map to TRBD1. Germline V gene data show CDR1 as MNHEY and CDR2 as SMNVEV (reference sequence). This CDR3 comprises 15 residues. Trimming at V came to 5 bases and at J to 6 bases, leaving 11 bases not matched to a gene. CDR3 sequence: CASSLQGAIVDGYTF. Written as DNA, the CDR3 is TGTGCCAGCAGTCTCCAGGGGGCCATCGTGGATGGCTACACCTTC.

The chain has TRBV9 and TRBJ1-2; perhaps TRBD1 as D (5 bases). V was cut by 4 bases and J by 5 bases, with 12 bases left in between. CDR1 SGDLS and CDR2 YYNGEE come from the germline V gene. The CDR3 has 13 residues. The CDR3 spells CASSSRDHYGYTF. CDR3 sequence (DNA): TGTGCCAGCAGCTCCCGGGACCATTATGGCTACACCTTC.

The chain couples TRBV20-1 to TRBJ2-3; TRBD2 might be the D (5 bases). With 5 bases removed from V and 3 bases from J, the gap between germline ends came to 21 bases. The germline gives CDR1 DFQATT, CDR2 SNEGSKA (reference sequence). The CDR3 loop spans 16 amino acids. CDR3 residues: CSAQMGVRGWTDTQYF. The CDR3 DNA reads TGCAGTGCTCAAATGGGAGTCCGGGGATGGACAGATACGCAGTATTTT.

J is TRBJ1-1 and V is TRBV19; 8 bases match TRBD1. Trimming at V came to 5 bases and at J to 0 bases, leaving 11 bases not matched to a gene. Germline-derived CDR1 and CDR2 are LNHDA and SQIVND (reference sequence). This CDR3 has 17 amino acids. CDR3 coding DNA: TGTGCCAGTAGTCCCCAATCGACAGGGGCGATGAACACTGAAGCTTTCTTT. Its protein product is CASSPQSTGAMNTEAFF.